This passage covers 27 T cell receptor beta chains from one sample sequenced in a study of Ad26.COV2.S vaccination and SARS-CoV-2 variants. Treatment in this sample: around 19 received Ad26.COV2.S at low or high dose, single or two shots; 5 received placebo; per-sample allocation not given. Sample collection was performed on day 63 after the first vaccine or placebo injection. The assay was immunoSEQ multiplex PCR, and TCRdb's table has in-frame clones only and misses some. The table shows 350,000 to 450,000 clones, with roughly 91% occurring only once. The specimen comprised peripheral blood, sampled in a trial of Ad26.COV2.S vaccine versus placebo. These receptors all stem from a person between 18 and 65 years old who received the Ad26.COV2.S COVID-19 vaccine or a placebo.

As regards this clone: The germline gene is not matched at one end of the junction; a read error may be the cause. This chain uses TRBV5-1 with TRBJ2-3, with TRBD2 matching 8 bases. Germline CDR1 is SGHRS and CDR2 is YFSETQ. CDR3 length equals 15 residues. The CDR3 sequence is CASRLVDSGVDTQYF. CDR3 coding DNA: TGCGCCAGCAGATTGGTGGATAGCGGGGTAGATACGCAGTATTTT.

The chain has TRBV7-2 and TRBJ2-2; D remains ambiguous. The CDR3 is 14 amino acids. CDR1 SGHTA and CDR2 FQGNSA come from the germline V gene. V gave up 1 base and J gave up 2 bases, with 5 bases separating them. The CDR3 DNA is TGTGCCAGCAGCTTAGGGTCAAACACCGGGGAGCTGTTTTTT. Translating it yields CASSLGSNTGELFF.

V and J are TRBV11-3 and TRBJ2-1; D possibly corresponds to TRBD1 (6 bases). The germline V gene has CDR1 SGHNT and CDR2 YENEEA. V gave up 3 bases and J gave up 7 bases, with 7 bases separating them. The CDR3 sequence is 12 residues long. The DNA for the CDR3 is TGTGCCAGCAGCTTGGACAGAAATGAGCAGTTCTTC. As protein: CASSLDRNEQFF.

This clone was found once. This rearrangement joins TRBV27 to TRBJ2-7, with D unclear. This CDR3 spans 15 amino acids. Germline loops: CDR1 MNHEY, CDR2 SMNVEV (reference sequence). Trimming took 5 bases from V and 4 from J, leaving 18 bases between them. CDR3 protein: CASSPTARTAYEQYF. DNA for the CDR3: TGTGCCAGCAGTCCAACGGCACGGACGGCGTACGAGCAGTACTTC.

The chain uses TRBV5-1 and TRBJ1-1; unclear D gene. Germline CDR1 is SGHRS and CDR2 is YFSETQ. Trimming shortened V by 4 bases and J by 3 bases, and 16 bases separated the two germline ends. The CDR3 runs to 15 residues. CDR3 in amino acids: CASSLSGGRYTEAFF. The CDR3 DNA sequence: TGCGCCAGCAGCCTTTCGGGAGGGCGGTACACTGAAGCTTTCTTT.

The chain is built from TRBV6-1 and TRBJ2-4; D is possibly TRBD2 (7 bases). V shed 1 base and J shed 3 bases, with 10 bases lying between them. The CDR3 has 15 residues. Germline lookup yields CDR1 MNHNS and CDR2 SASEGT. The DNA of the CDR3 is TGTGCCAGCAGTGAAGGAGGGGGGGGCAAAAACATTCAGTACTTC. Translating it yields CASSEGGGGKNIQYF.

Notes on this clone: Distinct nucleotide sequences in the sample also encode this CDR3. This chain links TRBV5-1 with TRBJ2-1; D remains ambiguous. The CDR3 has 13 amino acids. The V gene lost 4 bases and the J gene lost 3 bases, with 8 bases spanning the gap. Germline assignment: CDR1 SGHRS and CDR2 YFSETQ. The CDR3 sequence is CASSPGGYNEQFF. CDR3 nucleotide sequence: TGCGCCAGCAGCCCCGGTGGCTACAATGAGCAGTTCTTC.

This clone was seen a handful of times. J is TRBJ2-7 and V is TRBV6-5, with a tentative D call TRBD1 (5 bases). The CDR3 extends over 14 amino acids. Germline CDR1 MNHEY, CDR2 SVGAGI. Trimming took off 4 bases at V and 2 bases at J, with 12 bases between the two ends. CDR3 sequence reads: CASSSDLGAYEQYF. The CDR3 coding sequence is TGTGCCAGCAGTTCTGACCTAGGGGCCTACGAGCAGTACTTC.

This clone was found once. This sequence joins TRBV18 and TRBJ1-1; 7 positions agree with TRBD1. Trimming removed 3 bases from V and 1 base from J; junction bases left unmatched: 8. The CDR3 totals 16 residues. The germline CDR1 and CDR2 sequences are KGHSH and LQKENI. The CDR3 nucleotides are TGTGCCAGCTCACCGTCGGGACAGCTCAAGAACACTGAAGCTTTCTTT. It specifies CASSPSGQLKNTEAFF.

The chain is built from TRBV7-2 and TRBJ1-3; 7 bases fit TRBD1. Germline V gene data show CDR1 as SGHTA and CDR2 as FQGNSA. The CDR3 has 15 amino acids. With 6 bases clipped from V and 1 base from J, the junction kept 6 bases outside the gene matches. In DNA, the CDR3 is TGTGCCAGCAGTCGGTCGACAGGGTCTGGAAACACCATATATTTT. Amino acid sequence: CASSRSTGSGNTIYF.

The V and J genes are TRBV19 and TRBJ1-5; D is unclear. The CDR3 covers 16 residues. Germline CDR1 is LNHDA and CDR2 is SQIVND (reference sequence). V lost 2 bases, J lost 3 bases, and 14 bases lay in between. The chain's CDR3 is CASSIPPAGLNQPQHF. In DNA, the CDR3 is TGTGCCAGTAGTATACCCCCCGCAGGCCTCAATCAGCCCCAGCATTTT.

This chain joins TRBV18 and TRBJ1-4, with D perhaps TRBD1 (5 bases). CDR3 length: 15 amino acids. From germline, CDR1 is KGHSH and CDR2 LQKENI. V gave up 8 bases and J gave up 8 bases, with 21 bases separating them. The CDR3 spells CASSTVAGTGEKLFF. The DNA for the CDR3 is TGTGCCAGCAGCACCGTGGCAGGGACGGGCGAAAAACTGTTTTTT.

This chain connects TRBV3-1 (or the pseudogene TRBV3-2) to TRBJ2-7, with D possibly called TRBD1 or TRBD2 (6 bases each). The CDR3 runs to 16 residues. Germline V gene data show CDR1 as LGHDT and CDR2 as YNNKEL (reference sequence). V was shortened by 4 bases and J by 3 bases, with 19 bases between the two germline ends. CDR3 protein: CASSPGGRGGVYEQYF. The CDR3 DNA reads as TGTGCCAGCAGCCCCGGGGGCAGGGGAGGTGTCTACGAGCAGTACTTC.

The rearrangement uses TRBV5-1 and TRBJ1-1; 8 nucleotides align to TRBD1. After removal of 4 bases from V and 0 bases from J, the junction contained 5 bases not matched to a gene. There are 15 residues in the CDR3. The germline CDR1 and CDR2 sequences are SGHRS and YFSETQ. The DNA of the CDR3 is TGCGCCAGCAGCAAAGGACAGGGCTTGAACACTGAAGCTTTCTTT. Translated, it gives CASSKGQGLNTEAFF.

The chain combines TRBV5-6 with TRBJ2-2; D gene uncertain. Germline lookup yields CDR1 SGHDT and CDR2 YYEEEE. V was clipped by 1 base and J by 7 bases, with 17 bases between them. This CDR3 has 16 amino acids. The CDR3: CASSLRSRLEVGELFF. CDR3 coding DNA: TGTGCCAGCAGCTTGAGGTCTCGCCTAGAAGTCGGGGAGCTGTTTTTT.

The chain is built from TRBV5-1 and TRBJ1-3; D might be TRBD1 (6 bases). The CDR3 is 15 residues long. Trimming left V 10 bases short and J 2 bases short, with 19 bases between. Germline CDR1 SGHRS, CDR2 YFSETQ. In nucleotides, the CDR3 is TGCGCCCGCCGCGGGGGCGGGGGGCCTGGAAACACCATATATTTT. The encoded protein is CARRGGGGPGNTIYF.

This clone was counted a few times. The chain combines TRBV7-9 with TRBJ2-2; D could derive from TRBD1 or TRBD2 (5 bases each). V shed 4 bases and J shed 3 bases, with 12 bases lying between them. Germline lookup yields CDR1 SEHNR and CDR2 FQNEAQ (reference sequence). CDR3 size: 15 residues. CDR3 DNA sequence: TGTGCCAGCAGCTCGACGGGACCGGACACCGGGGAGCTGTTTTTT. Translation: CASSSTGPDTGELFF.

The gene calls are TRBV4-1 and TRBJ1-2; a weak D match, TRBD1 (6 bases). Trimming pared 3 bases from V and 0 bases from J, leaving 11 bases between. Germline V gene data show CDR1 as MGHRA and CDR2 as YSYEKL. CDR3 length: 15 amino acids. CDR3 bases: TGCGCCAGCAGCCACCTACAGGGCTCTAACTATGGCTACACCTTC. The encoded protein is CASSHLQGSNYGYTF.

The CDR3: CASSRVKTGLDIQYF. CDR3 DNA: TGTGCCAGCAGCCGGGTAAAGACAGGGTTGGACATTCAGTACTTC. This chain joins TRBV11-2 and TRBJ2-4, with 7 positions matching TRBD1. This CDR3 is built from 15 residues. Germline CDR1 SGHAT, CDR2 FQNNGV. Trimming cost V 5 bases and J 8 bases; bases outside gene matches: 12.

The CDR3 bases are TGTGCCAGCAGTGTTAGGCGGGGCGGACATAATGGGGCAGATACGCAGTATTTT. This translates into CASSVRRGGHNGADTQYF. The gene calls are TRBV6-1 and TRBJ2-3; D may be TRBD2 (6 bases). V lost 4 bases, J lost 4 bases, and 24 bases lay in between. This CDR3 is 18 amino acids long. The germline V gene has CDR1 MNHNS and CDR2 SASEGT.

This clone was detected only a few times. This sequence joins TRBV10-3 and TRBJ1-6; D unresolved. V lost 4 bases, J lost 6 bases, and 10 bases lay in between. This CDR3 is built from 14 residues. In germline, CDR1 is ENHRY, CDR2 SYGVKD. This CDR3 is CAISARGPNSPLHF. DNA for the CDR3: TGTGCCATCAGTGCCCGGGGTCCTAATTCACCCCTCCACTTT.

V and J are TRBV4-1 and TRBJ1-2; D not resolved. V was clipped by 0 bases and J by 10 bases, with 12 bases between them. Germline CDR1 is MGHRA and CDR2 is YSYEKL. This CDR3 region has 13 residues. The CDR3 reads CASSQEVWGFYTF. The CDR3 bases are TGCGCCAGCAGCCAAGAAGTTTGGGGATTCTACACCTTC.

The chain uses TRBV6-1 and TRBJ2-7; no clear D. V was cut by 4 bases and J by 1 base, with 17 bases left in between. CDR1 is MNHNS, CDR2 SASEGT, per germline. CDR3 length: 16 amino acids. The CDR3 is CASSASNVWMSYEQYF. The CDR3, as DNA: TGTGCCAGCAGTGCATCGAATGTGTGGATGTCCTACGAGCAGTACTTC.

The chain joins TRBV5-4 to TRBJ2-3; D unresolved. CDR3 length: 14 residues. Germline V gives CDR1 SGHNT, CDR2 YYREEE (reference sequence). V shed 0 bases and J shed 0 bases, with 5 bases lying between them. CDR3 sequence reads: CASSLEDSTDTQYF. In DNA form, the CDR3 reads TGTGCCAGCAGCTTGGAGGACAGCACAGATACGCAGTATTTT.

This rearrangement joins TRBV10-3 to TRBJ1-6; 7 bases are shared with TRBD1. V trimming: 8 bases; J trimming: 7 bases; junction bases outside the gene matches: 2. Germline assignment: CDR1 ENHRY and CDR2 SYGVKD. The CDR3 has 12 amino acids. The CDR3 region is CAIRDSNSPLHF. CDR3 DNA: TGTGCCATCCGGGACAGCAATTCACCCCTCCACTTT.

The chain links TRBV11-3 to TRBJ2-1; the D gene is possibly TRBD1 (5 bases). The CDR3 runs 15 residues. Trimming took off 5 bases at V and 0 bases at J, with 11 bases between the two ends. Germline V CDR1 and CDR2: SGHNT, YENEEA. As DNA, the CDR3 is TGTGCCAGCAGCGAGACAGCCAGCTCCTACAATGAGCAGTTCTTC. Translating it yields CASSETASSYNEQFF.

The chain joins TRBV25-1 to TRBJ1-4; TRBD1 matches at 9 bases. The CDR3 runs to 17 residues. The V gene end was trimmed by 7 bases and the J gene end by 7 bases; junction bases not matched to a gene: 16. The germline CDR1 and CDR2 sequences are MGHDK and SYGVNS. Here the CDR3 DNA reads TGTGCCAGCATGAAACCTGAAGGGGGACAGGGTGGTGAAAAACTGTTTTTT. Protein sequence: CASMKPEGGQGGEKLFF.